Listed below are T cell receptor beta chains from one sample, sequenced in a study of blood T cell repertoires in COVID-19. Generated by immunoSEQ multiplex PCR, the TCRdb table keeps only in-frame clones and is missing some. In the table there are some 56,000 clones, around four fifths of which are singletons. The material sequenced was peripheral blood. The receptors were gathered from a woman in her forties or fifties with active or convalescent COVID-19. Each CDR3 is given with its conserved first and last residue. The D gene is left open where the match is weak. Rows give clone size only sometimes, using once, few, many, or a class for an expanded clone.

abundance	v_gene	j_gene	d_gene	CDR3aa	CDR3nt
NA	TRBV5-1	TRBJ2-4	TRBD2	CASSSGGRNIQYF	TGCGCCAGCAGCTCGGGGGGTAGGAACATTCAGTACTTC
NA	TRBV2	TRBJ2-1	TRBD2	CAMGAGGRNEQFF	TGTGCCATGGGGGCGGGAGGCAGGAATGAGCAGTTCTTC
NA	TRBV28	TRBJ1-1	NA	CASSLDRLEAFF	TGTGCCAGCAGTTTAGACAGGCTTGAAGCTTTCTTT
NA	TRBV2	TRBJ2-3	NA	CASSELAGDTQYF	TGTGCCAGCAGTGAGCTAGCAGGAGATACGCAGTATTTT
NA	TRBV5-6	TRBJ2-1	TRBD1	CASSLGTESSYNEQFF	TGTGCCAGCAGCCTCGGGACAGAGAGCTCCTACAATGAGCAGTTCTTC
few	TRBV27	TRBJ2-7	NA	CASSLNPSLAYEQYF	TGTGCCAGCAGTTTAAACCCTAGCTTAGCCTACGAGCAGTACTTC
NA	TRBV6-1	TRBJ2-3	TRBD2	CASSVLIAGERTDTQYF	TGTGCCAGCAGTGTCCTGATAGCGGGAGAGCGAACAGATACGCAGTATTTT
NA	TRBV19	TRBJ1-4	NA	CASSIKQGSSNEKLFF	TGTGCCAGTAGTATAAAACAGGGATCCTCTAATGAAAAACTGTTTTTT
NA	TRBV19	TRBJ1-6	TRBD1	CASSRDRNHSPLHF	TGTGCCAGTAGCCGGGACAGGAACCATTCACCCCTCCACTTT
few	TRBV9	TRBJ2-4	NA	CASSPSTGDIQYF	TGTGCCAGCAGCCCGAGCACGGGGGACATTCAGTACTTC
NA	TRBV5-1	TRBJ2-3	NA	CASSLGGSTDTQYF	TGCGCCAGCAGCTTGGGAGGCAGCACAGATACGCAGTATTTT
NA	TRBV7-7	TRBJ2-1	TRBD2	CASSLAGGDLGEQFF	TGTGCCAGCAGTTTAGCGGGAGGAGATCTGGGTGAGCAGTTCTTC
NA	TRBV28	TRBJ2-7	TRBD1	CASPQGTAYEQYF	TGTGCCAGTCCGCAGGGGACAGCCTACGAGCAGTACTTC
medium-sized	TRBV7-2	TRBJ1-6	NA	CASSLESSSYNSPLHF	TGTGCCAGCAGCTTAGAATCGAGCTCCTATAATTCACCCCTCCACTTT
NA	TRBV14	TRBJ2-2	TRBD2	CASSPSSGRYTGELFF	TGTGCCAGCAGCCCATCTAGCGGGAGGTACACCGGGGAGCTGTTTTTT
NA	TRBV19	TRBJ1-3	NA	CASSPGPGNTIYF	TGTGCCAGTAGTCCAGGGCCTGGAAACACCATATATTTT
NA	TRBV7-9	TRBJ1-2	NA	CASSSIRSGNSGYTF	TGTGCCAGCAGCTCAATACGCTCAGGGAACTCTGGCTACACCTTC
NA	TRBV30	TRBJ1-2	NA	CAWTPSDRSRDYGYTF	TGTGCCTGGACCCCCTCCGACCGGAGCCGGGACTATGGCTACACCTTC
NA	TRBV29-1	TRBJ2-1	NA	CSVVSWKRLDEQFF	TGCAGCGTTGTATCGTGGAAGCGGCTCGATGAGCAGTTCTTC
NA	TRBV4-2	TRBJ2-7	NA	CASSQGVRSYEQYF	TGTGCCAGCAGCCAAGGGGTGAGGTCCTACGAGCAGTACTTC
NA	TRBV5-1	TRBJ1-6	NA	CASSFNPGDSPLHF	TGCGCCAGCAGCTTCAACCCCGGAGATTCACCCCTCCACTTT